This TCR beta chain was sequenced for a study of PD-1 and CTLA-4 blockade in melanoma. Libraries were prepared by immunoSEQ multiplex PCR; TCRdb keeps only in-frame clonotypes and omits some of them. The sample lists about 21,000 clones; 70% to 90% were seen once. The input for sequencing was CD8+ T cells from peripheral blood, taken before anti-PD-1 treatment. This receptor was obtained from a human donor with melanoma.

CDR3 in amino acids: CASSPGTSQETQYF. The DNA of the CDR3 is TGTGCCAGCAGCCCCGGGACTAGCCAAGAGACCCAGTACTTC. The V gene is TRBV11-2, the J gene TRBJ2-5, with TRBD2 matching over 8 bases. With V trimmed by 5 bases and J by 1 base, 3 bases remained unmatched. This CDR3 is 14 amino acids long. From germline, CDR1 is SGHAT and CDR2 FQNNGV.